This T cell receptor beta chain stems from a study of cytomegalovirus exposure and HLA in healthy donors. The study ran its PCR with 60 Vbeta and 13 Jbeta primers. Original data processing: Later work found roughly 80 million unique TCR beta chains, with 9.5 million to 11 million shared. Clones were read by immunoSEQ multiplex PCR, and TCRdb kept only the in-frame ones, dropping some. Clonal size and the V and J genes are those of that table, whereas D and trimming came from the DNA. The sample has 180,000 or so clones; 80% are singletons. Study-level results: Immune exposure data for these donors was limited to CMV serostatus.

In regard to this clone: Antigen: not known.

The length of the CDR3 is 16 residues. Germline CDR1 SGHTA, CDR2 FQGNSA. V was trimmed by 4 bases and J by 2 bases, leaving 18 bases between them. The sequence was collected from a woman aged 30 to 39 in good health and CMV-seronegative. Sequencing was done on a sample of PBMCs. The chain combines TRBV7-2 with TRBJ2-7; D not resolved. CDR3 region: CASSSIRASITYEQYF. CDR3 sequence (DNA): TGTGCCAGCAGCTCGATTAGAGCGAGCATAACCTACGAGCAGTACTTC. Combining the CDR3 with reference TRBV7-2 and TRBJ2-7 gives the whole variable domain GAGVSQSPSNKVTEKGKDVELRCDPISGHTALYWYRQSLGQGLEFLIYFQGNSAPDKSGLPSDRFSAERTGGSVSTLTIQRTQQEDSAVYLCASSSIRASITYEQYFGPGTRLTVT.